The 29 T cell receptor beta chains below come from one sample, sequenced in a study of shared clonotypes between healthy human individuals (dated by TCRdb to about 2020). Libraries were prepared through the immunoSEQ multiplex PCR assay. Sourced from immuneACCESS, this table was stored by TCRdb with only in-frame sequences that have V and J called. A share of the clones is absent; for the studies checked, an unresolved V gene accounts for under half, and the remainder has no known explanation. The sample contains hundreds of thousands of clones, roughly 96% of them found a single time. 0.11% of the sample rests with the top ten. CD8 naive samples consisted of CD45RO-negative cells that were positively selected for CCR7, yielding a CD45RA+CCR7+ population without TemRA cells. The material sequenced was naive CD8+ T cells sorted from blood. What the cell subset or site label conveys for this sample: CD45RA+CCR7+. Every receptor here comes from a woman in her 30s in good health.

The rearrangement links TRBV4-1 to TRBJ2-4; TRBD2 aligns across 16 bases. The J segment lost 2 bases and the V segment lost 5 bases, leaving 12 bases of the junction unmatched. Germline V gives CDR1 MGHRA, CDR2 YSYEKL. The CDR3 has 20 residues. The CDR3 nucleotides are TGCGCCAGCAGCAAACCCGGGACTAGCGGGAGGGAGAGGACCAAAAACATTCAGTACTTC. It yields the protein CASSKPGTSGRERTKNIQYF.

The chain is built from TRBV7-9 and TRBJ2-1, with no clear D. The CDR3 is 13 amino acids. Germline CDR1 is SEHNR and CDR2 is FQNEAQ (reference sequence). Trimming removed 1 base at V and 8 bases at J, with 9 bases between. The chain's CDR3 is CASSLGGQDEQFF. The CDR3 DNA is TGTGCCAGCAGCTTAGGAGGCCAGGATGAGCAGTTCTTC.

The genes are TRBV13 and TRBJ2-7; 7 bases map to TRBD2. Trimming at V came to 0 bases and at J to 4 bases, leaving 9 bases not matched to a gene. CDR3 length: 16 residues. Germline CDR1 is PRHDT and CDR2 is FYEKMQ (reference sequence). The CDR3 DNA reads as TGTGCCAGCAGCTTAGGTCTAGCGGAGAGAAGGTACGAGCAGTACTTC. Amino acid sequence: CASSLGLAERRYEQYF.

The chain links TRBV28 to TRBJ2-3; D not certain. Germline CDR1 reads MDHEN; CDR2 reads SYDVKM. The CDR3 extends over 13 amino acids. With 3 bases removed from V and 5 bases from J, the gap between germline ends came to 9 bases. For the CDR3, the DNA is TGTGCCAGCAGTTTTTCGGGTGGAGATACGCAGTATTTT. Amino acids: CASSFSGGDTQYF.

The rearrangement joins TRBV7-9 to TRBJ2-1, with 7 bases matching TRBD2. J lost 6 bases, V lost 2 bases, and 10 bases had no gene match. Germline CDR1 and CDR2: SEHNR and FQNEAQ (reference sequence). This CDR3 is built from 16 residues. In DNA form, the CDR3 reads TGTGCCAGCAGCTTACAGATAGCGGGCCCCGGCAATGAGCAGTTCTTC. Translated: CASSLQIAGPGNEQFF. Combining the CDR3 with reference TRBV7-9 and TRBJ2-1 gives the whole variable domain DTGVSQNPRHKITKRGQNVTFRCDPISEHNRLYWYRQTLGQGPEFLTYFQNEAQLEKSRLLSDRFSAERPKGSFSTLEIQRTEQGDSAMYLCASSLQIAGPGNEQFFGPGTRLTVL.

The CDR3 DNA reads TGTGCCAGCAGCCAGGGGGTTAGAGGCACAGATACGCAGTATTTT. Translating it yields CASSQGVRGTDTQYF. The chain couples TRBV7-6 to TRBJ2-3, with 7 bases identical to TRBD1. The CDR3 contains 15 residues. V gave up 5 bases and J gave up 1 base; unmatched junction bases: 6. Germline-derived CDR1 and CDR2 are SGHVS and FNYEAQ.

The chain carries TRBV5-4 and TRBJ2-1; tentative D call: TRBD2 (6 bases). The ends were cut back, 3 bases at V and 4 bases at J, with 14 bases in the middle. CDR3 length: 15 residues. CDR1 and CDR2 (germline): SGHNT, YYREEE (reference sequence). CDR3 sequence: CASSSTAGPYNEQFF. The DNA for the CDR3 is TGTGCCAGCAGCTCTACGGCGGGACCATACAATGAGCAGTTCTTC.

This chain connects TRBV29-1 to TRBJ1-3; possible D gene TRBD1, 5 bases. This CDR3 spans 14 amino acids. Deletions cut 0 bases from V and 0 bases from J, with 6 bases between. Germline assignment: CDR1 SQVTM and CDR2 ANQGSEA. CDR3 in amino acids: CSVEEGVSGNTIYF. Written as DNA, the CDR3 is TGCAGCGTTGAAGAGGGGGTCTCTGGAAACACCATATATTTT.

The chain carries TRBV11-2 and TRBJ2-5; perhaps TRBD1 as D (8 bases). From germline, CDR1 is SGHAT and CDR2 FQNNGV. The CDR3 is 13 amino acids. The V end was cut by 5 bases, the J end by 5 bases, with 12 bases between. This CDR3 is CASSGQGGETQYF. The CDR3 region has the DNA TGTGCCAGCAGCGGACAGGGAGGGGAGACCCAGTACTTC.

The chain carries TRBV27 and TRBJ2-1; 10 nucleotides align to TRBD1. J gave up 7 bases and V 5 bases, and 5 bases lay outside the gene matches. CDR1 is MNHEY, CDR2 SMNVEV, per germline (reference sequence). This CDR3 contains 14 residues. Here the CDR3 DNA reads TGTGCCAGCAGTGTGACAGGGGGCGCGAATGAGCAGTTCTTC. Translating gives CASSVTGGANEQFF.

The genes are TRBV27 and TRBJ1-5; D not certain. V was pared by 1 base and J by 6 bases, with 22 bases between. The CDR3 spans 18 residues. Germline lookup yields CDR1 MNHEY and CDR2 SMNVEV (reference sequence). In DNA, the CDR3 is TGTGCCAGCAGTTTATACTCCCTAGGCGGGGAGGGCGTTCAGCCCCAGCATTTT. Protein: CASSLYSLGGEGVQPQHF.

The gene calls are TRBV7-9 and TRBJ1-2; 7 bases map to TRBD1. Trimming at V came to 5 bases and at J to 3 bases, leaving 3 bases not matched to a gene. The CDR3 length is 13 residues. The germline CDR1 and CDR2 sequences are SEHNR and FQNEAQ (reference sequence). CDR3 in amino acids: CASSPTGHYGYTF. CDR3 nucleotide sequence: TGTGCCAGCAGCCCGACAGGGCACTATGGCTACACCTTC.

V gene TRBV28 combines with J gene TRBJ2-5, with 9 nucleotides matching TRBD2. The germline V gene has CDR1 MDHEN and CDR2 SYDVKM. V lost 2 bases, J lost 5 bases, and 9 bases stayed unmatched. The CDR3 covers 16 residues. The CDR3 nucleotides read TGTGCCAGCAGTTTAAGAATAGCGGGAGAGGGGGAGACCCAGTACTTC. Protein: CASSLRIAGEGETQYF.

The chain employs TRBV6-5 and TRBJ2-7, with a weak D call TRBD2 (6 bases). Germline V gene data show CDR1 as MNHEY and CDR2 as SVGAGI. The length of the CDR3 is 13 residues. With 8 bases removed from V and 3 bases from J, the gap between germline ends came to 14 bases. DNA of the CDR3: TGTGCCAGCGGGACGGGAGCGAGCTACGAGCAGTACTTC. This translates into CASGTGASYEQYF.

This clone is a singleton in its sample. V is TRBV29-1 and J is TRBJ2-7, with 7 bases aligning to TRBD2. The CDR3 is made up of 15 amino acids. Germline V gives CDR1 SQVTM, CDR2 ANQGSEA. After removal of 3 bases from V and 0 bases from J, the junction contained 8 bases not matched to a gene. Here the CDR3 reads CSVEGGKDSSYEQYF. As DNA, the CDR3 is TGCAGCGTTGAGGGGGGGAAGGACTCCTCCTACGAGCAGTACTTC.

The chain has TRBV27 and TRBJ2-7; 12 bases agree with TRBD2. This CDR3 comprises 15 residues. Germline V gene sequence: CDR1 MNHEY, CDR2 SMNVEV (reference sequence). Trimming cost V 5 bases and J 2 bases; bases outside gene matches: 4. The CDR3 protein is CASSLTSGRTYEQYF. In nucleotides, the CDR3 is TGTGCCAGCAGTCTTACTAGCGGGAGGACCTACGAGCAGTACTTC.

The chain combines TRBV6-5 with TRBJ1-5; D is perhaps TRBD1 (5 bases). This CDR3 region has 13 residues. Per the germline V gene, CDR1 is MNHEY and CDR2 is SVGAGI. Trimming removed 6 bases from V and 8 bases from J, with 14 bases in between. CDR3 residues: CASRRQFGEPQHF. The CDR3 DNA follows: TGTGCCAGCAGGCGACAGTTCGGCGAGCCCCAGCATTTT.

V is TRBV4-1 and J is TRBJ2-5; 9 nucleotides align to TRBD1. The end of the DNA fits TRBJ2-7 better, so the J call may be wrong. Per germline, CDR1 MGHRA and CDR2 YSYEKL. This CDR3 has 14 amino acids. The CDR3 bases are TGCGCCAGCAGCCCCGGGACAGGGAGGGACGAGCAGTACTTC. Translation gives CASSPGTGRDEQYF.

The chain recombines TRBV9 with TRBJ1-2, with a tentative D call TRBD1 (5 bases). Between the trimmed V and J ends, which lost 8 bases and 3 bases, there was a span of 11 bases. This CDR3 is built from 12 residues. From germline, CDR1 is SGDLS and CDR2 YYNGEE. CDR3 nucleotides: TGTGCCAGGGGGGACCCTGACTATGGCTACACCTTC. Translation: CARGDPDYGYTF.

This sequence joins TRBV7-2 and TRBJ2-1; no reliable D call. Germline CDR1 and CDR2: SGHTA and FQGNSA. V was shortened by 5 bases and J by 6 bases, with 14 bases between the two germline ends. The CDR3 totals 14 residues. The CDR3 DNA is TGTGCCAGCAGCCTACCTTACGGAGTCAATGAGCAGTTCTTC. This sequence encodes CASSLPYGVNEQFF.

The chain is built from TRBV9 and TRBJ2-3; TRBD1 agrees at 8 bases. Germline CDR1 SGDLS, CDR2 YYNGEE. The CDR3 has 14 amino acids. Trimming took 3 bases from V and 4 from J; bases not matched to a gene: 4. CDR3 region: CASSETGEADTQYF. CDR3 sequence (DNA): TGTGCCAGCAGCGAGACAGGGGAGGCAGATACGCAGTATTTT.

V is TRBV13 and J is TRBJ1-5, with no clear D. Trimming took 0 bases from V and 9 from J, leaving 9 bases between them. Per germline, CDR1 PRHDT and CDR2 FYEKMQ (reference sequence). The CDR3 is made up of 13 amino acids. This chain's CDR3 is CASSLGRYPPQHF. CDR3 nucleotides: TGTGCCAGCAGCTTAGGCCGATATCCGCCCCAGCATTTT.

The chain uses TRBV6-1 and TRBJ1-4; 7 bases line up with TRBD1. CDR1 and CDR2 (germline): MNHNS, SASEGT. This CDR3 is 17 amino acids long. The ends lost 4 bases at V and 4 bases at J; junction bases unmatched: 12. CDR3 in DNA: TGTGCCAGCAGTGGGAGACAGGGAGGTCTCAATAATGAAAAACTGTTTTTT. Encoded protein: CASSGRQGGLNNEKLFF.

The rearrangement joins TRBV7-9 to TRBJ2-1, with D possibly matching TRBD2 (5 bases). Germline values: CDR1 SEHNR, CDR2 FQNEAQ (reference sequence). Trimming took 2 bases from V and 8 from J, leaving 16 bases between them. The CDR3 is made up of 15 amino acids. CDR3 sequence (DNA): TGTGCCAGCAGCTTAATTTCTCTAGAGGGTGATGAGCAGTTCTTC. Encoded protein: CASSLISLEGDEQFF.

J is TRBJ2-1 and V is TRBV7-2; no reliable D call. The CDR3 extends over 11 amino acids. CDR1 and CDR2 from the germline V gene are SGHTA and FQGNSA. V was clipped by 2 bases and J by 10 bases, with 6 bases between them. In DNA form, the CDR3 reads TGTGCCAGCAGCTTATCTCAAGAGCAGTTCTTC. Encoded protein: CASSLSQEQFF.

This clone was recorded once. The chain uses TRBV28 and TRBJ2-5, with unresolved D. The DNA end is more similar to TRBJ2-7, so the J call may be wrong. The CDR3 consists of 14 residues. The germline V gene encodes CDR1 MDHEN and CDR2 SYDVKM. The CDR3 coding sequence is TGTGCCAGCACTCGTCCGGACGGCTCCTACGAGCAGTACTTC. Translating gives CASTRPDGSYEQYF.

The genes are TRBV10-1 and TRBJ2-3, with D unclear. V was pared by 3 bases and J by 6 bases, with 13 bases between. CDR1 WNHNN and CDR2 SYGVQD come from the germline V gene (reference sequence). This CDR3 comprises 14 residues. CDR3 bases: TGCGCCAGCAGTGAAATGCCCCTAGGGGATACGCAGTATTTT. Its translation: CASSEMPLGDTQYF.

V gene TRBV5-4 combines with J gene TRBJ2-5; 9 bases align to TRBD2. The V gene's germline CDR1 is SGHNT and CDR2 YYREEE (reference sequence). V lost 6 bases, J lost 3 bases, and 3 bases stayed unmatched. This CDR3 is 13 amino acids long. CDR3 sequence: CASKGLAEETQYF. The CDR3 DNA is TGTGCCAGCAAGGGACTAGCCGAAGAGACCCAGTACTTC.

The chain recombines TRBV9 with TRBJ2-7; 11 bases agree with TRBD1. After removal of 0 bases from V and 3 bases from J, the junction contained 5 bases not matched to a gene. In germline, CDR1 is SGDLS, CDR2 YYNGEE. There are 16 residues in the CDR3. Here the CDR3 reads CASSVADRGLSYEQYF. CDR3 bases: TGTGCCAGCAGCGTAGCGGACAGGGGGCTTAGCTACGAGCAGTACTTC. The variable domain in full, completed from reference TRBV9 and TRBJ2-7, reads DSGVTQTPKHLITATGQRVTLRCSPRSGDLSVYWYQQSLDQGLQFLIQYYNGEERAKGNILERFSAQQFPDLHSELNLSSLELGDSALYFCASSVADRGLSYEQYFGPGTRLTVT.